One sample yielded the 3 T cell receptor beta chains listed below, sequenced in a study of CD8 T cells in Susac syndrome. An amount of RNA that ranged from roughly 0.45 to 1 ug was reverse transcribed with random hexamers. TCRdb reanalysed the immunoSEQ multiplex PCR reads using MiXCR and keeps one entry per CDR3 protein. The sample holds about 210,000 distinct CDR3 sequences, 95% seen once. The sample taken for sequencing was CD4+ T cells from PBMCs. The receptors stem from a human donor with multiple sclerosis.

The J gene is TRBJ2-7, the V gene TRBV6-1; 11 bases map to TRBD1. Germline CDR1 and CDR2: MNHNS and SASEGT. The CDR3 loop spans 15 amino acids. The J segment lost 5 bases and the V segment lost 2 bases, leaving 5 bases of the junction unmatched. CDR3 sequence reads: CASSEPGQGVHEQYF. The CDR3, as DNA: TGTGCCAGCAGTGAACCGGGACAGGGGGTCCACGAGCAGTACTTC.

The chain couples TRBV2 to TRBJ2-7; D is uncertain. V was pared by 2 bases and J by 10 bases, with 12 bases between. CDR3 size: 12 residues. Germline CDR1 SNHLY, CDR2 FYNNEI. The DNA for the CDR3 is TGTGCCAGCAGTGAAAGTATCGTCCCCCAGTACTTC. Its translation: CASSESIVPQYF.

CDR3 in DNA: TGCAGTGCTGAATCGGGAGATGGGACAGATACGCAGTATTTT. Its protein is CSAESGDGTDTQYF. The chain combines TRBV20-1 with TRBJ2-3; D is possibly TRBD2 (6 bases). Trimming removed 5 bases from V and 3 bases from J, with 15 bases in between. The germline CDR1 and CDR2 sequences are DFQATT and SNEGSKA (reference sequence). This CDR3 spans 14 amino acids.